A single sample gave rise to the 9 T cell receptor beta chains below, sequenced in a study of cytomegalovirus exposure and HLA in healthy donors. 60 Vbeta and 13 Jbeta primers were used in PCR. Libraries were prepared by immunoSEQ multiplex PCR; TCRdb keeps only in-frame clonotypes and omits some of them. The repertoire holds around 80,000 clones, with approximately 60% as singletons. The sequenced material came from PBMCs. All receptors come from a male donor in good health and CMV-seropositive.

The rearrangement links TRBV6-5 to TRBJ2-2; tentative D call: TRBD1 (7 bases). Trimming left V 5 bases short and J 7 bases short, with 17 bases between. This CDR3 contains 15 residues. CDR1 and CDR2 (germline): MNHEY, SVGAGI. CDR3 nucleotide sequence: TGTGCCAGCAGTCAGGACAGGCGGACTAACGGGGAGCTGTTTTTT. Encoded protein: CASSQDRRTNGELFF.

This chain links TRBV7-3 with TRBJ2-1; 7 nucleotides line up with TRBD2. This CDR3 has 16 residues. From germline, CDR1 is SGHTA and CDR2 FQGTGA. V dropped 5 bases and J dropped 10; count of bases not matched to a gene: 17. The CDR3 DNA is TGTGCCAGCAGCCCCCAGACTAGCCCTATCACGGAAGAGCAGTTCTTC. Translated: CASSPQTSPITEEQFF.

As to this clone: Additional DNA sequences in this sample encode the identical CDR3. The chain links TRBV4-2 to TRBJ1-1; D is uncertain. Trimming took 3 bases from V and 0 from J, leaving 14 bases between them. Germline CDR1 and CDR2: LGHNA and YNFKEQ. The CDR3 runs 16 residues. The CDR3 coding sequence is TGTGCCAGCAGCCACATCGGGAGAGGGATGAACACTGAAGCTTTCTTT. It yields the protein CASSHIGRGMNTEAFF.

The J gene is TRBJ2-5, the V gene TRBV29-1, with TRBD2 matching over 12 bases. The V and J ends lost 0 bases and 9 bases, in that order; junction bases with no gene match: 5. The germline gives CDR1 SQVTM, CDR2 ANQGSEA. The CDR3 spans 14 residues. CDR3 loop: CSVEESSGRGAQYF. The CDR3 DNA sequence: TGCAGCGTTGAAGAGTCTAGCGGGAGGGGTGCCCAGTACTTC.

This clone came up a few times. This chain links TRBV7-3 with TRBJ1-1, with D hard to call. The CDR3 has 12 amino acids. V was trimmed by 2 bases and J by 11 bases, leaving 12 bases between them. The V gene's germline CDR1 is SGHTA and CDR2 FQGTGA. The CDR3 DNA sequence: TGTGCCAGCAGCTTATCTAGCCCCGAGGCTTTCTTT. Residues: CASSLSSPEAFF.

The rearrangement joins TRBV11-2 to TRBJ1-1; D perhaps matches TRBD1 (5 bases). The CDR3 totals 16 residues. CDR1 and CDR2 (germline): SGHAT, FQNNGV. V dropped 1 base and J dropped 1 base, with 13 bases sitting between them. CDR3 sequence reads: CASSLGRRGGNTEAFF. CDR3 coding DNA: TGTGCCAGCAGCTTAGGGAGGAGGGGCGGGAACACTGAAGCTTTCTTT. Filled out from reference TRBV11-2 and TRBJ1-1, the complete variable domain reads EAGVAQSPRYKIIEKRQSVAFWCNPISGHATLYWYQQILGQGPKLLIQFQNNGVVDDSQLPKDRFSAERLKGVDSTLKIQPAKLEDSAVYLCASSLGRRGGNTEAFFGQGTRLTVV.

The J gene is TRBJ1-4, the V gene TRBV7-2; D is ambiguous. Germline assignment: CDR1 SGHTA and CDR2 FQGNSA. V shed 3 bases and J shed 8 bases, with 10 bases lying between them. The CDR3 has 13 amino acids. CDR3 in amino acids: CASSFNPGEKLFF. DNA of the CDR3: TGTGCCAGCAGCTTTAATCCGGGGGAAAAACTGTTTTTT.

This clone came up a few times. The chain couples TRBV9 to TRBJ2-1; D is perhaps TRBD2 (6 bases). V lost 0 bases, J lost 6 bases, and 13 bases lay in between. CDR3 length equals 15 residues. In germline, CDR1 is SGDLS, CDR2 YYNGEE. The CDR3 reads CASSVGRESRNEQFF. In nucleotides, the CDR3 is TGTGCCAGCAGCGTAGGGAGGGAATCACGCAATGAGCAGTTCTTC.

The rearrangement links TRBV28 to TRBJ1-2; TRBD1 matches 12 bases. CDR3 length equals 15 residues. V was pared by 10 bases and J by 4 bases, with 10 bases of the junction left unmatched. Looked up from germline, CDR1 is MDHEN and CDR2 is SYDVKM. This CDR3 is CATGQGAWGIYGYTF. The CDR3 nucleotides are TGTGCCACGGGACAGGGGGCGTGGGGGATCTATGGCTACACCTTC.